This TCR beta chain was recovered during a study of PD-L1 blockade in urothelial cancer. Study information: Across blood samples, T cells had a median count of roughly 140,000.

Libraries were prepared by immunoSEQ multiplex PCR; TCRdb keeps only in-frame clonotypes and omits some of them. The profile shows about 50,000 clones, roughly 80% of them singletons. Time point: peripheral blood 6 weeks after treatment start. J gave up 4 bases and V 3 bases, and 10 bases lay outside the gene matches. The CDR3 covers 17 residues. CDR1 and CDR2 (germline): MGHRA, YSYEKL. The rearrangement links TRBV4-1 to TRBJ1-2; 11 nucleotides align to TRBD1. The TCR originated in a man between 65 and 85 years old with urothelial cancer. The specimen comprised PBMCs, sampled around atezolizumab (anti-PD-L1) treatment. The CDR3 sequence: CASSHWTGGGRRYGYTF. As DNA, the CDR3 is TGCGCCAGCAGCCACTGGACAGGGGGCGGGAGGCGCTATGGCTACACCTTC.